This T cell receptor beta chain comes out of a study of shared clonotypes between healthy human individuals. V was cut by 4 bases and J by 0 bases, with 14 bases left in between. Germline V gene data show CDR1 as SGDLS and CDR2 as YYNGEE. The CDR3 covers 16 residues. Points from the study as a whole: Estimated richness values were generally larger in naive subsets than in memory subsets. It was observed that 5% to 6.5% of naive CD4 clonotypes were shared across a handful of donors.

Genomic DNA from each subset was divided evenly over several immunoSEQ plates. Sequencing was performed with immunoSEQ multiplex PCR; in TCRdb, only in-frame clones are kept and a portion is missing. Of more than 80,000 clones in the sample, approximately 61% were seen once. Remarks on this clone: The antigen remains unidentified.

This TCR came from a man aged 30 to 39 in good health. The rearrangement links TRBV9 to TRBJ2-1; D perhaps matches TRBD2 (6 bases). The source material was memory CD8+ T cells sorted from blood. As to subset: CD45RO+ cells pooled with CCR7-negative TemRA cells. The CDR3: CASSLIAGSSYNEQFF. CDR3 in DNA: TGTGCCAGCAGCCTCATCGCGGGAAGCTCCTACAATGAGCAGTTCTTC.